This T cell receptor beta chain was identified during a study of T cell changes during pregnancy in multiple sclerosis (dated 2019 in TCRdb). The study in broad terms: The study looked at changes in the T cell repertoire across pregnancy in women with multiple sclerosis.

V is reduced by 8 bases and J by 2 bases, leaving a spacing of 10 bases between them. The germline V gene specifies MNHEY as CDR1 and SVGAGI as CDR2. The CDR3 has 12 amino acids, counting the end cysteine and phenylalanine. The only DNA kept is the CDR3, 36 bases in frame from the first base. For this clone: This receptor's antigen is unknown. Base-call qualities are not available, and no considerably larger clone is one nucleotide away.

Library generation was performed with the immunoSEQ multiplex PCR assay. This immuneACCESS table, as held by TCRdb, lists in-frame sequences with V and J called but not all clones. Of the missing ones, under half trace to an unresolved V gene in checked studies; the others have no known cause. For this sample there are around 71,000 clones; more than 90% appear just once. Together, the top ten hold approximately 1% of the sample. In this chain, TRBV6-5 is recombined with TRBJ2-7; the D gene remains uncertain. This receptor was obtained from a female donor with multiple sclerosis, enrolled in a pregnancy study. Sequenced here: peripheral blood, sampled in the third trimester of pregnancy. The CDR3 loop reads CASLGNAYEQYF. The sequenced DNA: TGTGCCAGCCTGGGCAACGCCTACGAGCAGTACTTC.